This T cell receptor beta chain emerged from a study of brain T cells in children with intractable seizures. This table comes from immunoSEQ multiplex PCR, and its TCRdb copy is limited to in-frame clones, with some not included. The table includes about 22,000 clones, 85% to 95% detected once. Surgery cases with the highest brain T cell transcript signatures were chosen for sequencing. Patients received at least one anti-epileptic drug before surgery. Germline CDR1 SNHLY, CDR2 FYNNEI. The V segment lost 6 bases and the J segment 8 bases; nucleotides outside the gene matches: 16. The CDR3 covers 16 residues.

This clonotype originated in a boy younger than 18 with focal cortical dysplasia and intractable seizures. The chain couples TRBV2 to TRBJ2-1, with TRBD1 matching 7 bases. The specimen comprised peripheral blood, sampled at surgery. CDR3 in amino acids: CASRQKGALSLYEQFF. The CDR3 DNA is TGTGCCAGCAGACAAAAGGGGGCCTTGAGTCTTTATGAGCAGTTCTTC.